The 27 T cell receptor beta chains below were found in one sample sequenced in a study of blood T cell repertoires in COVID-19. Clones were sequenced by immunoSEQ multiplex PCR, and TCRdb holds only the in-frame ones, with some missing. The profile shows around 190,000 clones, about 76% of them singletons. The sequencing input was peripheral blood. The receptors were gathered from a woman aged 40 to 49 with COVID-19, enrolled during active disease.

This clone occurred a few times. The rearrangement uses TRBV7-7 and TRBJ2-2, with D tentatively TRBD2 (6 bases). Germline V gives CDR1 SSHAT, CDR2 FNYEAQ (reference sequence). CDR3 length equals 17 residues. Deletions cut 5 bases from V and 0 bases from J, with 16 bases between. This chain's CDR3 is CASSPSGVGANTGELFF. The CDR3 DNA follows: TGTGCCAGCAGCCCGTCGGGGGTGGGAGCGAACACCGGGGAGCTGTTTTTT.

The CDR3 nucleotides are TGTGCCAGCAGTTCCCTGAGCACTGAAGCTTTCTTT. Encoded protein: CASSSLSTEAFF. The V gene is TRBV27, the J gene TRBJ1-1; D ambiguous. V lost 4 bases and J 4 bases, leaving 7 bases between the germline ends. Germline V CDR1 and CDR2: MNHEY, SMNVEV (reference sequence). The CDR3 totals 12 residues.

J is TRBJ2-4 and V is TRBV5-6; 8 positions match TRBD2. V lost 2 bases, J lost 4 bases, and 2 bases stayed unmatched. CDR1 is SGHDT, CDR2 YYEEEE, per germline. The CDR3 sequence is 14 residues long. Here the CDR3 DNA reads TGTGCCAGCAGCTTTACGGGGGGGAAAAACATTCAGTACTTC. Amino acids: CASSFTGGKNIQYF.

This clone was seen a few times. The V call is TRBV29-1, the J call TRBJ1-1, with TRBD1 matching over 8 bases. This CDR3 spans 14 amino acids. In germline, CDR1 is SQVTM, CDR2 ANQGSEA. The V and J ends lost 6 bases and 5 bases, in that order; junction bases with no gene match: 11. CDR3 sequence reads: CSVVQGVGWTEAFF. CDR3 coding DNA: TGCAGCGTGGTACAGGGGGTTGGGTGGACTGAAGCTTTCTTT.

The V and J genes are TRBV7-2 and TRBJ1-2; D perhaps matches TRBD1 (6 bases). V lost 5 bases and J 6 bases, leaving 16 bases between the germline ends. There are 14 residues in the CDR3. From germline, CDR1 is SGHTA and CDR2 FQGNSA. The CDR3 DNA is TGTGCCAGCAGCCCCCCGGGGGGCTTTCATGGCTACACCTTC. Protein product: CASSPPGGFHGYTF.

V gene TRBV6-1 combines with J gene TRBJ2-7; TRBD2 matches at 13 bases. V was clipped by 4 bases and J by 0 bases; unmatched bases: 3. CDR3 length: 16 residues. Germline assignment: CDR1 MNHNS and CDR2 SASEGT. The CDR3 sequence is CASSAGTSGASYEQYF. The CDR3 region has the DNA TGTGCCAGCAGTGCCGGGACTAGCGGGGCCTCCTACGAGCAGTACTTC.

This clone was seen just once. The chain uses TRBV19 and TRBJ2-5; the match to TRBD2 covers 7 bases. Germline loops: CDR1 LNHDA, CDR2 SQIVND (reference sequence). The CDR3 has 14 residues. The J segment lost 2 bases and the V segment lost 3 bases, leaving 3 bases of the junction unmatched. The CDR3 DNA follows: TGTGCCAGTAGTATCGGAGCGGGACAAGAGACCCAGTACTTC. This codes for CASSIGAGQETQYF. The complete variable domain, with remaining parts taken from reference TRBV19 and TRBJ2-5, reads DGGITQSPKYLFRKEGQNVTLSCEQNLNHDAMYWYRQDPGQGLRLIYYSQIVNDFQKGDIAEGYSVSREKKESFPLTVTSAQKNPTAFYLCASSIGAGQETQYFGPGTRLLVL.

This clone appeared once. V and J are TRBV4-1 and TRBJ1-5, with D unclear. The CDR3 sequence is 15 residues long. Deletions cut 7 bases from V and 1 base from J, with 14 bases between. CDR1 is MGHRA and CDR2 is YSYEKL in the germline V gene. The CDR3 DNA reads as TGCGCCAGCACCCCCGGGTTTATGAGCAATCAGCCCCAGCATTTT. This translates into CASTPGFMSNQPQHF.

V gene TRBV7-2 combines with J gene TRBJ2-7; 8 bases align to TRBD2. There are 15 residues in the CDR3. Germline V gives CDR1 SGHTA, CDR2 FQGNSA. The J segment lost 1 base and the V segment lost 4 bases, leaving 6 bases of the junction unmatched. CDR3 in amino acids: CASSYTRGGSYEQYF. As DNA, the CDR3 is TGTGCCAGCAGCTATACCCGGGGGGGTTCCTACGAGCAGTACTTC.

The V call is TRBV5-8, the J call TRBJ2-7; TRBD2 is a possible D gene (6 bases). The length of the CDR3 is 15 residues. Trimming cost V 0 bases and J 2 bases, with 12 bases left between them. The germline V gene encodes CDR1 SGHTS and CDR2 YDEGEE. The CDR3 loop is CASSLGLASTYEQYF. The CDR3 DNA sequence: TGTGCCAGCAGCTTGGGGCTAGCGTCTACCTACGAGCAGTACTTC.

The genes are TRBV20-1 and TRBJ2-3, with D maybe TRBD2 (5 bases). The CDR3 extends over 15 amino acids. Germline-derived CDR1 and CDR2 are DFQATT and SNEGSKA (reference sequence). Trimming stripped 3 bases from V and 0 bases from J, with 13 bases between. CDR3 in amino acids: CSASESWTSTDTQYF. The CDR3 DNA follows: TGCAGTGCTAGTGAGAGTTGGACTAGCACAGATACGCAGTATTTT.

This clone was observed a handful of times. This chain connects TRBV5-5 to TRBJ2-6, with D possibly TRBD1 on 6 matching bases. Trimming shortened V by 2 bases and J by 4 bases, and 13 bases separated the two germline ends. CDR1 and CDR2 from the germline V gene are SGHKS and YYEKEE (reference sequence). This CDR3 is built from 16 residues. This CDR3 is CASSFRAGAGANVLTF. CDR3 nucleotides: TGTGCCAGCAGCTTTAGGGCAGGGGCCGGGGCCAACGTCCTGACTTTC. The full variable domain, in which reference TRBV5-5 and TRBJ2-6 provide the parts outside the CDR3, is DAGVTQSPTHLIKTRGQQVTLRCSPISGHKSVSWYQQVLGQGPQFIFQYYEKEERGRGNFPDRFSARQFPNYSSELNVNALLLGDSALYLCASSFRAGAGANVLTFGAGSRLTVL.

The V gene is TRBV6-5, the J gene TRBJ2-3; 9 positions match TRBD2. V shed 10 bases and J 2 bases; nucleotides not matched to a gene: 4. CDR3 length equals 13 residues. Looked up from germline, CDR1 is MNHEY and CDR2 is SVGAGI. CDR3 protein: CATRTSDTDTQYF. The CDR3 DNA reads TGTGCCACCCGGACTAGCGACACAGATACGCAGTATTTT.

The chain employs TRBV7-6 and TRBJ2-1, with 7 bases identical to TRBD2. This CDR3 spans 16 amino acids. The V and J ends lost 2 bases and 5 bases, in that order; junction bases with no gene match: 9. CDR1 is SGHVS and CDR2 is FNYEAQ in the germline V gene. CDR3 sequence reads: CASSLSLAEDHNEQFF. In nucleotides, the CDR3 is TGTGCCAGCAGCTTATCCCTAGCGGAAGACCACAATGAGCAGTTCTTC.

The V gene is TRBV19, the J gene TRBJ1-5; 7 positions agree with TRBD1. The CDR3 covers 16 residues. The V and J ends lost 6 bases and 0 bases, in that order; junction bases with no gene match: 8. Germline V lookup: CDR1 LNHDA, CDR2 SQIVND (reference sequence). The DNA for the CDR3 is TGTGCCAGTAGAGGGAACAGGGGCTATAGCAATCAGCCCCAGCATTTT. It encodes CASRGNRGYSNQPQHF.

The chain joins TRBV6-5 to TRBJ1-1; D gene unclear. The CDR3 contains 14 residues. V was pared by 5 bases and J by 2 bases, with 12 bases between. Per germline, CDR1 MNHEY and CDR2 SVGAGI. The CDR3 spells CASSTAAPNTEAFF. The CDR3 DNA reads TGTGCCAGCAGTACGGCGGCACCAAACACTGAAGCTTTCTTT.

This clone was recorded a few times. The chain has TRBV6-5 and TRBJ1-2, with a tentative D call TRBD1 (5 bases). Germline V CDR1 and CDR2: MNHEY, SVGAGI. The CDR3 is 13 residues long. V lost 0 bases, J lost 8 bases, and 10 bases lay in between. In DNA form, the CDR3 reads TGTGCCAGCAGTTACTCGTTGGGGGGAGGCTACACCTTC. Translating it yields CASSYSLGGGYTF.

V and J are TRBV7-8 and TRBJ2-7; 7 bases line up with TRBD1. This CDR3 has 16 residues. The V gene end was trimmed by 2 bases and the J gene end by 0 bases; junction bases not matched to a gene: 7. Looked up from germline, CDR1 is SGHVS and CDR2 is FQNEAQ. The CDR3 loop reads CASSLTGTAVSYEQYF. The CDR3 DNA follows: TGTGCCAGCAGCTTAACCGGGACAGCCGTCTCCTACGAGCAGTACTTC.

V gene TRBV23-1 combines with J gene TRBJ2-2, with 9 bases identical to TRBD1. TRBV23-1 is reported as an ORF; its role is uncertain. V shed 2 bases, J shed 0 bases, and the junction held 4 bases outside the gene matches. This CDR3 comprises 17 residues. CDR3 region: CASSQGDRVTNTGELFF. For the CDR3, the DNA is TGCGCCAGCAGTCAAGGGGACAGGGTTACGAACACCGGGGAGCTGTTTTTT.

The genes are TRBV10-3 and TRBJ1-2; TRBD1 agrees at 9 bases. This CDR3 comprises 14 residues. V lost 4 bases and J lost 8; bases outside the gene matches: 8. CDR1 is ENHRY, CDR2 SYGVKD, per germline. The CDR3 region has the DNA TGTGCCATCAGTGGGGGACAGGGAATACCGGGCTACACCTTC. Its protein product is CAISGGQGIPGYTF.

The chain couples TRBV5-1 to TRBJ2-2, with a tentative D call TRBD2 (6 bases). Trimming shortened V by 1 base and J by 1 base, and 11 bases separated the two germline ends. This CDR3 is built from 16 residues. The V gene's germline CDR1 is SGHRS and CDR2 YFSETQ. CDR3 DNA sequence: TGCGCCAGCAGCTTGAACCTGGGGGGGAACACCGGGGAGCTGTTTTTT. Amino acids: CASSLNLGGNTGELFF. Drawing the rest from reference TRBV5-1 and TRBJ2-2, the complete variable domain is KAGVTQTPRYLIKTRGQQVTLSCSPISGHRSVSWYQQTPGQGLQFLFEYFSETQRNKGNFPGRFSGRQFSNSRSEMNVSTLELGDSALYLCASSLNLGGNTGELFFGEGSRLTVL.

The chain joins TRBV3-1 (or the pseudogene TRBV3-2) to TRBJ2-7; 11 positions agree with TRBD2. CDR1 LGHDT and CDR2 YNNKEL come from the germline V gene (reference sequence). V shed 2 bases and J 7 bases; nucleotides not matched to a gene: 4. The CDR3 length is 14 residues. CDR3 in amino acids: CASSQSPSGREQYF. Here the CDR3 DNA reads TGTGCCAGCAGCCAAAGCCCTAGCGGGAGGGAGCAGTACTTC.

The genes are TRBV6-5 and TRBJ2-7, with 8 bases matching TRBD2. The CDR3 covers 16 residues. CDR1 MNHEY and CDR2 SVGAGI come from the germline V gene. V shed 4 bases and J 0 bases; nucleotides not matched to a gene: 8. CDR3 sequence (DNA): TGTGCCAGCAGTTTCATACTAGCGGCGAGCTCCTACGAGCAGTACTTC. Amino acids: CASSFILAASSYEQYF.

This chain uses TRBV18 with TRBJ2-7; the D is unclear. Trimming took off 0 bases at V and 3 bases at J, with 9 bases between the two ends. Germline loops: CDR1 KGHSH, CDR2 LQKENI. This CDR3 has 14 residues. Here the CDR3 DNA reads TGTGCCAGCTCACCACCCGGGTTAGGCTACGAGCAGTACTTC. Translation: CASSPPGLGYEQYF.

CDR3 residues: CASSGTPTGIYEQYF. The CDR3 region has the DNA TGTGCCAGCAGCGGTACCCCGACAGGAATCTACGAGCAGTACTTC. This chain connects TRBV9 to TRBJ2-7; TRBD1 is a possible D gene (6 bases). CDR3 length equals 15 residues. The V gene's germline CDR1 is SGDLS and CDR2 YYNGEE. Trimming left V 3 bases short and J 3 bases short, with 16 bases between.

The V and J genes are TRBV6-5 and TRBJ2-7; D ambiguous. The CDR3 spans 12 residues. Germline V gives CDR1 MNHEY, CDR2 SVGAGI. V gave up 4 bases and J gave up 3 bases, with 7 bases separating them. The CDR3 reads CASSSQVYEQYF. As DNA, the CDR3 is TGTGCCAGCAGTTCGCAGGTCTACGAGCAGTACTTC.

This clone was detected ten times or more. V usage is TRBV18 and J usage is TRBJ2-7; tentative D call: TRBD2 (6 bases). Trimming removed 4 bases from V and 2 bases from J, with 15 bases in between. The germline CDR1 and CDR2 sequences are KGHSH and LQKENI. CDR3 length: 15 amino acids. The CDR3 DNA is TGTGCCAGCTCACTCCGGGGTAGCGGCACCTACGAGCAGTACTTC. Protein product: CASSLRGSGTYEQYF. Together with reference TRBV18 and TRBJ2-7, the CDR3 gives the full variable domain: NAGVMQNPRHLVRRRGQEARLRCSPMKGHSHVYWYRQLPEEGLKFMVYLQKENIIDESGMPKERFSAEFPKEGPSILRIQQVVRGDSAAYFCASSLRGSGTYEQYFGPGTRLTVT.